A selection of T cell receptor beta chains follows, all from one sample in a study of post-analysis software for immune sequencing data. TCRdb passed the PCR reads through MiXCR, listing each CDR3 protein once. The table shows about 500,000 distinct CDR3 sequences, with around 40% occurring only once. The sequenced sample consisted of blood. The receptors shown here come from a girl between 10 and 17 years old with multiple sclerosis. Each CDR3 is given with its conserved first and last residue. The D gene is left open where the match is weak. The size entry is marked missing in some rows and otherwise reads once, few, many or a size class.

cdr3_nt: TGCGCCAGCAGCACCCAGCCACGGGAGTTCGGGGAGACCCAGTACTTC; cdr3_aa: CASSTQPREFGETQYF; clone_size: few; j_call: TRBJ2-5; d_call: -; v_call: TRBV5-1
cdr3_nt: TGCAGCGTTGAAATCCAAACCTATGGCTACACCTTC; cdr3_aa: CSVEIQTYGYTF; clone_size: -; j_call: TRBJ1-2; d_call: -; v_call: TRBV29-1
cdr3_nt: TGCGCCAGCAGCCCCGCGTCAGGGTCCTACCAAGAGACCCAGTACTTC; cdr3_aa: CASSPASGSYQETQYF; clone_size: few; j_call: TRBJ2-5; d_call: -; v_call: TRBV5-1
cdr3_nt: TGTGCCAGCAGCTTAGTCGGACTAGCGCTGAGCTCCTACAATGAGCAGTTCTTC; cdr3_aa: CASSLVGLALSSYNEQFF; clone_size: -; j_call: TRBJ2-1; d_call: TRBD2; v_call: TRBV7-2
cdr3_nt: TGTGCCAGCAGCCCCCACATGACAGGGATGAAGAACACTGAAGCTTTCTTT; cdr3_aa: CASSPHMTGMKNTEAFF; clone_size: once; j_call: TRBJ1-1; d_call: TRBD1; v_call: TRBV7-3
cdr3_nt: TGTGCCAGCAGCCAAGACCGGAGGGGGGATGGCTACACCTTC; cdr3_aa: CASSQDRRGDGYTF; clone_size: few; j_call: TRBJ1-2; d_call: -; v_call: TRBV3-1
cdr3_nt: TGTGCCAGCAGCCCCCCCCACAGGGGGGAGACAGATACGCAGTATTTT; cdr3_aa: CASSPPHRGETDTQYF; clone_size: -; j_call: TRBJ2-3; d_call: TRBD1; v_call: TRBV27
cdr3_nt: TGTGCCAGCAGCGAATTCGCGCAGGGGGCGATCGGGTACAATGAGCAGTTCTTC; cdr3_aa: CASSEFAQGAIGYNEQFF; clone_size: few; j_call: TRBJ2-1; d_call: TRBD1; v_call: TRBV6-4
cdr3_nt: TGTGCCAGCACCACCTTGGGCGGGGAGGGCTACGAGCAGTACTTC; cdr3_aa: CASTTLGGEGYEQYF; clone_size: -; j_call: TRBJ2-7; d_call: TRBD2; v_call: TRBV12-3/TRBV12-4
cdr3_nt: TGTGCCACTGGCCGGGAGGGCCTTTACGAGCAGTACTTC; cdr3_aa: CATGREGLYEQYF; clone_size: few; j_call: TRBJ2-7; d_call: TRBD2; v_call: TRBV12-3/TRBV12-4
cdr3_nt: TGTGCCATCAGTGAGTCAGGGGGCCTCCCCCGAAGGAACATTCAGTACTTC; cdr3_aa: CAISESGGLPRRNIQYF; clone_size: -; j_call: TRBJ2-4; d_call: TRBD1; v_call: TRBV10-3
cdr3_nt: TGTGCCAGCAGCCTTCGGACGGTGGAGACCCAGTACTTC; cdr3_aa: CASSLRTVETQYF; clone_size: -; j_call: TRBJ2-5; d_call: -; v_call: TRBV3-1
cdr3_nt: TGTGCCAGCAGCTTAAGAGGGGGCTACGGCAAAAACATTCAGTACTTC; cdr3_aa: CASSLRGGYGKNIQYF; clone_size: -; j_call: TRBJ2-4; d_call: TRBD1; v_call: TRBV7-2
cdr3_nt: TGCGCCAGCAGCTTGGCGGGTCAGGGAGGCGATGAGCAGTTCTTC; cdr3_aa: CASSLAGQGGDEQFF; clone_size: -; j_call: TRBJ2-1; d_call: -; v_call: TRBV5-1
cdr3_nt: TGTGCCAGCAGTCTAGGAGGAAATGGGGCCAACGTCCTGACTTTC; cdr3_aa: CASSLGGNGANVLTF; clone_size: few; j_call: TRBJ2-6; d_call: -; v_call: TRBV7-3
cdr3_nt: TGCGCCAGCAGCCAAGAGAGCAGGGACGGTCAGCCCCAGCATTTT; cdr3_aa: CASSQESRDGQPQHF; clone_size: -; j_call: TRBJ1-5; d_call: -; v_call: TRBV4-1
cdr3_nt: TGCAGCGTTGAAGATAGGGCGGGCCGCTATGGCTACACCTTC; cdr3_aa: CSVEDRAGRYGYTF; clone_size: few; j_call: TRBJ1-2; d_call: -; v_call: TRBV29-1
cdr3_nt: TGTGCCAGCAGCTTGGCCTGCGGCTACACCTTC; cdr3_aa: CASSLACGYTF; clone_size: -; j_call: TRBJ1-2; d_call: -; v_call: TRBV5-6
cdr3_nt: TGTGCCAGCAGCGGACAGGGAAGACATTACGAGCAGTACTTC; cdr3_aa: CASSGQGRHYEQYF; clone_size: few; j_call: TRBJ2-7; d_call: TRBD1; v_call: TRBV28